This T cell receptor beta chain was observed in a study of T cell repertoires and HLA-DP antigens. General study findings and limits: Clones undetected before culture averaged approximately 35% against one allele and about 50% against the other.

On this clone: Its antigen is currently unknown.

Each pre-culture CD4+ sample aimed for more than 150,000 T cell genomes at deep resolution. The protocol was immunoSEQ multiplex PCR, while the TCRdb copy is restricted to in-frame clones and leaves out a portion. This sample has 65,000 to 90,000 clones; around 77% occur once, and the top ten carry 1.6%. From germline, CDR1 is SGHNT and CDR2 YENEEA. The CDR3 runs to 15 residues. V trimming: 5 bases; J trimming: 4 bases; junction bases outside the gene matches: 9. The sequenced sample was CD4+ T cells from PBMCs. The clonotype originates from a man aged 55 to 70 in good health and CMV-seronegative. This sequence joins TRBV11-3 and TRBJ1-1; TRBD1 matches at 8 bases. The chain's CDR3 is CASSVTGGRITEAFF. CDR3 DNA sequence: TGTGCCAGCAGCGTCACAGGGGGGAGGATCACTGAAGCTTTCTTT.